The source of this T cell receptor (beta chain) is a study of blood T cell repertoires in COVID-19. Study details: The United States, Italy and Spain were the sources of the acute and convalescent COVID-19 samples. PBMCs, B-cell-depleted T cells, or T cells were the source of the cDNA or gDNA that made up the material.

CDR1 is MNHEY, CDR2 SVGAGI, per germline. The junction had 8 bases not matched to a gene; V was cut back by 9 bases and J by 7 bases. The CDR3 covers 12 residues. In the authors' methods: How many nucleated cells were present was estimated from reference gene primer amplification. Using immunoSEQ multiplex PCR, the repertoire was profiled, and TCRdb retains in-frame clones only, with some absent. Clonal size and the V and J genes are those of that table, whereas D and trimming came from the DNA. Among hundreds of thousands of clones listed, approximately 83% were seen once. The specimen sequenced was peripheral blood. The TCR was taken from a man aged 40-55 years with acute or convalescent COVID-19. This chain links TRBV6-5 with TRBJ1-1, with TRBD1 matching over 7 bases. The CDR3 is CASQRGRDEAFF. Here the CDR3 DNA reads TGTGCCAGTCAGAGGGGGCGAGATGAAGCTTTCTTT.